Following are 18 T cell receptor beta chains from one sample sequenced in a study of molecular identifiers for immune sequencing clone quantification. Each CDR3 protein is one row after TCRdb ran MiXCR on the PCR reads. The repertoire consists of over 300,000 distinct CDR3 sequences, with about 22% occurring once and the leading ten covering around 0.74%. The sample taken for sequencing was naive CD8+ T cells from blood, with Jurkat cell RNA spiked in. Documented subset: FACS-sorted CD8+CD4-CCR7+CD45RA+ naive T cells. Receptor source: a human donor in good health. Some libraries in this study had Jurkat cell RNA spiked in.

Of note for this clonotype: One base away lies a much larger clone, so this may be a sequencing read error. V and J are TRBV20-1 and TRBJ2-7, with a weak D call TRBD2 (5 bases). The CDR3 is 11 residues long. Germline V gene data show CDR1 as DFQATT and CDR2 as SNEGSKA (reference sequence). The CDR3 here is CSTSSLYEQYF. The CDR3, as DNA: TGCAGTACTAGTTCCCTCTACGAGCAGTACTTC.

This clonotype was observed many times. J is TRBJ1-1 and V is TRBV6-2 or TRBV6-3; no definite D call. Germline V lookup: CDR1 MNHEY, CDR2 SVGEGT. CDR3 length equals 13 residues. The V end lost 6 bases, the J end lost 4 bases, and 12 bases lay between the germline ends. The CDR3 nucleotides are TGTGCCAGCAGCCAAGACAAGACCACTGAAGCTTTCTTT. Translation: CASSQDKTTEAFF.

This clonotype has at least ten counts. The chain combines TRBV29-1 with TRBJ1-1; D perhaps matches TRBD1 (5 bases). CDR3 length: 12 amino acids. V lost 3 bases and J lost 8, with 13 bases in between. Germline lookup yields CDR1 SQVTM and CDR2 ANQGSEA. CDR3: CSVEDNRGEAFF. CDR3 sequence (DNA): TGCAGCGTTGAGGACAATAGAGGGGAAGCTTTCTTT.

This clonotype was seen ten or more times. V is TRBV20-1 and J is TRBJ2-7, with TRBD1 as a possible D gene (6 bases). The germline V gene encodes CDR1 DFQATT and CDR2 SNEGSKA (reference sequence). V lost 5 bases and J 1 base, leaving 9 bases between the germline ends. The CDR3 consists of 12 residues. This chain's CDR3 is CSAWTVSYEQYF. CDR3 DNA: TGCAGTGCTTGGACAGTTTCCTACGAGCAGTACTTC.

The chain uses TRBV18 and TRBJ1-3; D call uncertain. The V end was cut by 0 bases, the J end by 2 bases, with 14 bases between. Germline lookup yields CDR1 KGHSH and CDR2 LQKENI. The CDR3 extends over 17 amino acids. CDR3 sequence reads: CASSPPFGRSTGNTIYF. DNA for the CDR3: TGTGCCAGCTCACCACCGTTTGGCAGAAGTACTGGAAACACCATATATTTT.

This chain connects TRBV6-5 to TRBJ2-7; D tentatively reads TRBD1 or TRBD2 (5 bases each). V gave up 0 bases and J gave up 0 bases, with 9 bases separating them. The CDR3 is 15 residues long. Per germline, CDR1 MNHEY and CDR2 SVGAGI. The CDR3 sequence: CASSYSGEHSYEQYF. CDR3 coding DNA: TGTGCCAGCAGTTACTCGGGGGAGCACTCCTACGAGCAGTACTTC.

V and J are TRBV6-2 or TRBV6-3 and TRBJ1-1; no clear D gene. CDR3 size: 14 residues. In germline, CDR1 is MNHEY, CDR2 SVGEGT. V lost 4 bases and J 3 bases, leaving 12 bases between the germline ends. CDR3 sequence: CASSFIPQYTEAFF. CDR3 nucleotides: TGTGCCAGCAGTTTTATCCCACAGTACACTGAAGCTTTCTTT.

V and J are TRBV28 and TRBJ1-4; 8 bases line up with TRBD1. The V segment lost 5 bases and the J segment 8 bases; nucleotides outside the gene matches: 16. Germline CDR1 is MDHEN and CDR2 is SYDVKM. This CDR3 spans 17 amino acids. The CDR3: CASSPYQGAGSGEKLFF. The CDR3 region has the DNA TGTGCCAGCAGTCCATACCAGGGGGCTGGATCGGGCGAAAAACTGTTTTTT.

Worth noting for this clonotype: A much larger clone differs from this one at a single base, so this may be a read error. The J gene is TRBJ1-1, the V gene TRBV5-1; weak D call: TRBD1 (6 bases). Germline V gene lookup returns CDR1 SGHRS and CDR2 YFSETQ. Trimming cost V 5 bases and J 7 bases, with 21 bases left between them. The CDR3 consists of 15 residues. The DNA for the CDR3 is TGCGCCAGCAGAAGTGGGGGCGGGACATTTGATGAAGCTTTCTTT. Protein: CASRSGGGTFDEAFF.

This clonotype was picked up many times. The chain is built from TRBV5-6 and TRBJ1-1; D perhaps matches TRBD1 (5 bases). V was clipped by 2 bases and J by 1 base, with 9 bases between them. The CDR3 sequence is 14 residues long. Per germline, CDR1 SGHDT and CDR2 YYEEEE. The CDR3 sequence: CASSFGGTNTEAFF. The CDR3 DNA reads as TGTGCCAGCAGCTTTGGGGGTACGAACACTGAAGCTTTCTTT.

The chain carries TRBV2 and TRBJ1-2, with D tentatively TRBD1 (6 bases). Germline CDR1 and CDR2: SNHLY and FYNNEI. Trimming removed 3 bases at V and 4 bases at J, with 15 bases between. The CDR3 length is 15 residues. For the CDR3, the DNA is TGTGCCAGCAGTGAGAACCGGGACACCCTCTATGGCTACACCTTC. Translating it yields CASSENRDTLYGYTF.

In this sample, this clonotype turned up many times. The chain links TRBV27 to TRBJ1-5; D is ambiguous. Germline assignment: CDR1 MNHEY and CDR2 SMNVEV (reference sequence). V lost 6 bases and J lost 0, with 6 bases in between. CDR3 length equals 13 residues. Written as DNA, the CDR3 is TGTGCCAGCAGCCCTTATAGCAATCAGCCCCAGCATTTT. This encodes CASSPYSNQPQHF.

There are a few counts of this clonotype. The genes are TRBV3-1 and TRBJ2-3, with no clear D. Trimming removed 0 bases at V and 2 bases at J, with 15 bases between. The germline CDR1 and CDR2 sequences are LGHDT and YNNKEL (reference sequence). The CDR3 is 17 amino acids. The CDR3 region is CASSQEYPTKITDTQYF. The CDR3 region has the DNA TGTGCCAGCAGCCAAGAATACCCCACCAAGATCACAGATACGCAGTATTTT.

This clonotype appeared many times. The chain carries TRBV6-5 and TRBJ1-2; 8 bases line up with TRBD1. Germline V gene sequence: CDR1 MNHEY, CDR2 SVGAGI. This CDR3 region has 16 residues. Germline trimming cut 5 bases from V and 4 bases from J; bases unmatched to any gene: 12. The CDR3 DNA reads TGTGCCAGCAGTCAGCTGGTGGACAGGGAGACCTATGGCTACACCTTC. It specifies CASSQLVDRETYGYTF.

This clonotype was seen more than once but under ten times. V gene TRBV28 combines with J gene TRBJ2-5; D perhaps matches TRBD1 (5 bases). The CDR3 loop spans 15 amino acids. Trimming shortened V by 3 bases and J by 2 bases, and 13 bases separated the two germline ends. CDR1 is MDHEN and CDR2 is SYDVKM in the germline V gene. The CDR3 protein is CASSLQARVQETQYF. The CDR3 DNA is TGTGCCAGCAGTTTGCAGGCCAGGGTACAAGAGACCCAGTACTTC.

This clonotype was observed many times. This sequence joins TRBV7-9 and TRBJ1-1; D might be TRBD1 (6 bases). CDR1 is SEHNR and CDR2 is FQNEAQ in the germline V gene (reference sequence). V lost 5 bases, J lost 1 base, and 11 bases lay in between. CDR3 length: 14 amino acids. The CDR3 sequence: CASSRTAENTEAFF. CDR3 sequence (DNA): TGTGCCAGCAGCCGGACAGCTGAGAACACTGAAGCTTTCTTT.

The table lists this clonotype with many counts. The chain has TRBV7-2 and TRBJ2-6; 12 bases fit TRBD2. The CDR3 length is 19 residues. V was clipped by 0 bases and J by 1 base; unmatched bases: 4. CDR1 SGHTA and CDR2 FQGNSA come from the germline V gene. The CDR3 sequence: CASSLALTSGGSGANVLTF. The DNA for the CDR3 is TGTGCCAGCAGCTTAGCACTGACTAGCGGGGGATCTGGGGCCAACGTCCTGACTTTC.

Notes on this clonotype: Given a much more abundant clone one base away, this may be a read error. V and J are TRBV28 and TRBJ2-7; unclear D gene. Germline V gene data show CDR1 as MDHEN and CDR2 as SYDVKM. CDR3 size: 13 residues. Written as DNA, the CDR3 is TGTGCCAGCAGTTTCCTAAGCTCCTGCGAGCAGTACTTC. Translating it yields CASSFLSSCEQYF.